In this sample, the clone carrying this T cell receptor (beta chain) turned up many times. Its antigen is not identified. CDR3 length equals 15 residues. Germline values: CDR1 ENHRY, CDR2 SYGVKD. Trimming left V 0 bases short and J 0 bases short, with 7 bases between. Each TCR transcript was tagged with a 10-nucleotide random UMI during 5'RACE. Every sequencing run produced over 170 million TCR-beta sequences, and the sequences from any one run covered 15-18 subjects. MiXCR, run by TCRdb on the 5' RACE reads, gives a single entry per CDR3 protein. The sample has around 28,000 distinct CDR3 sequences, more than 2% seen once. These data originate in a study of neurological immune-mediated disorders. Study outcomes and limitations: No expanded-clone CDR3 amino acid sequence recurred across subjects, suggesting private TCR-beta repertoires.

The rearrangement uses TRBV10-3 and TRBJ2-3; weak D call: TRBD2 (6 bases). The sample comprised PBMCs. This receptor was identified in a woman between 50 and 59 years old with multiple sclerosis. The DNA for the CDR3 is TGTGCCATCAGTGAGTCAGCGGGCAGCACAGATACGCAGTATTTT. Encoded protein: CAISESAGSTDTQYF.